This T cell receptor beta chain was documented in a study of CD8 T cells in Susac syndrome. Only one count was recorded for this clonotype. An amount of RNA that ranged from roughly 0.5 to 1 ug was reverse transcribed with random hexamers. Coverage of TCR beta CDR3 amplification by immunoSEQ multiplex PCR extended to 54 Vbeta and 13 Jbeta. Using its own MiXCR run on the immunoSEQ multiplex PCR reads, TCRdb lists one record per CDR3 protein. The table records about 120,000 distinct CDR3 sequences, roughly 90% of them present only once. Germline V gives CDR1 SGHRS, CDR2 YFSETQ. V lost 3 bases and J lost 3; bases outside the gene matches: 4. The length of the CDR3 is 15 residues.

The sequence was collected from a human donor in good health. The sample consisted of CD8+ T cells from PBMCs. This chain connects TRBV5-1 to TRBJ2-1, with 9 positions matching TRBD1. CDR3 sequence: CASSYPGQGYNEQFF. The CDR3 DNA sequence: TGCGCCAGCAGCTACCCGGGACAGGGCTACAATGAGCAGTTCTTC. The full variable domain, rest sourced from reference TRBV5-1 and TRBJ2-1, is KAGVTQTPRYLIKTRGQQVTLSCSPISGHRSVSWYQQTPGQGLQFLFEYFSETQRNKGNFPGRFSGRQFSNSRSEMNVSTLELGDSALYLCASSYPGQGYNEQFFGPGTRLTVL.